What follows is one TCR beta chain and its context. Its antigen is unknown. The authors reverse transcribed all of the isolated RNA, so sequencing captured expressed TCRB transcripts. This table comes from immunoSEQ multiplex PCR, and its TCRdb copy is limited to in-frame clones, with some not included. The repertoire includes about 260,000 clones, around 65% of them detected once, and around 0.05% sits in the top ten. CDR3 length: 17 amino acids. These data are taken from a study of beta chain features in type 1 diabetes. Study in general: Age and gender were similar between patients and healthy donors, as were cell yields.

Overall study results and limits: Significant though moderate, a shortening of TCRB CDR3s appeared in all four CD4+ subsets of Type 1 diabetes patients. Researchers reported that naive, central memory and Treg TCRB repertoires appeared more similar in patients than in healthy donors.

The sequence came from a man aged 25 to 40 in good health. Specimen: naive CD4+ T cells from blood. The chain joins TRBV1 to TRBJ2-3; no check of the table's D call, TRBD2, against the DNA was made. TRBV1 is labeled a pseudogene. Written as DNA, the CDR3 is TGCACCAGCAGCCTACGACTAGCGGGAGAACGAACAGATACGCAGTATTTT. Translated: CTSSLRLAGERTDTQYF.